The 15 T cell receptor gamma chains below come from one sample, sequenced in a study of Vδ1+ human thymocytes. Sequences come from RNA converted to cDNA by reverse transcription. The CDR3 regions were amplified by multiplex PCR from V-gene primers to a constant-region primer. TCRdb processed the multiplex PCR reads again with the CATT caller. This table holds some 37,000 gamma-chain clones, around 20% found once. What these receptors recognize is not known. Whole-study findings and limits: In the thymus, TRG and TRD repertoires looked highly polyclonal with Gaussian CDR3 lengths.

The sequencing sample was made of Vdelta1+ gamma-delta thymocytes from the thymus. Subset here: FACS-sorted CD3+ TCRalphabeta- TCRVdelta1+ TCRVdelta2- thymocytes. The origin of the receptors is a girl under three years old who had congenital heart surgery.

V gene TRGV8 combines with J gene TRGJP2. The CDR3 is 13 amino acids. CDR1 is VENAVY and CDR2 is YDSYNSRV in the germline V gene. J lost 2 bases, V lost 9 bases, and 6 bases had no gene match. For the CDR3, the DNA is TGTGCCACCGCTATCAGTAGTGATTGGATCAAGACGTTT. It is translated as CATAISSDWIKTF.

Only a few counts were recorded for this clone. V is TRGV4 and J is TRGJ1 or TRGJ2. This CDR3 spans 14 amino acids. Germline trimming cut 0 bases from V and 8 bases from J; bases unmatched to any gene: 10. Germline-derived CDR1 and CDR2 are EGSTGY and YDSYTSSV. CDR3 residues: CATWDGLMANKKLF. The CDR3 DNA is TGTGCCACCTGGGATGGGCTTATGGCGAATAAGAAACTCTTT.

This clone appeared a few times. The chain has TRGV8 and TRGJ1 or TRGJ2. Trimming removed 3 bases from V and 3 bases from J; junction bases left unmatched: 5. Germline CDR1 VENAVY, CDR2 YDSYNSRV. CDR3 length: 13 residues. In DNA, the CDR3 is TGTGCCACCTGGGATGAATTTTATTATAAGAAACTCTTT. Encoded protein: CATWDEFYYKKLF.

The chain uses TRGV8 and TRGJ1 or TRGJ2. Germline loops: CDR1 VENAVY, CDR2 YDSYNSRV. J gave up 5 bases and V 0 bases, and 7 bases lay outside the gene matches. CDR3 length: 14 amino acids. The CDR3 DNA reads as TGTGCCACCTGGGATAGGCGGGGGAATTATAAGAAACTCTTT. This sequence encodes CATWDRRGNYKKLF.

The J gene is TRGJ1 or TRGJ2, the V gene TRGV4. The CDR3 extends over 13 amino acids. The V gene's germline CDR1 is EGSTGY and CDR2 YDSYTSSV. Trimming removed 4 bases from V and 3 bases from J; junction bases left unmatched: 6. CDR3 in DNA: TGTGCCACCTGGGACAGAATTTATTATAAGAAACTCTTT. Translated, it gives CATWDRIYYKKLF.

J is TRGJP2 and V is TRGV3. CDR3 size: 14 residues. The V gene's germline CDR1 is VTNTFY and CDR2 YDVSTARD (reference sequence). Losses at the gene ends were 0 bases for V and 10 bases for J; bases not matched to a gene: 8. CDR3: CATWDRQLAWIKTF. The CDR3 region has the DNA TGTGCCACCTGGGACAGGCAGCTTGCTTGGATCAAGACGTTT.

The chain has TRGV2 and TRGJP2. This CDR3 contains 16 residues. The V and J ends lost 3 bases and 4 bases, in that order; junction bases with no gene match: 11. The germline CDR1 and CDR2 sequences are EGSNGY and YDSYNSKV. The CDR3 DNA is TGTGCCACCTGGGACAGATCCTATAATAGTGATTGGATCAAGACGTTT. This sequence encodes CATWDRSYNSDWIKTF.

This clone occurred a few times. V gene TRGV5 combines with J gene TRGJ1 or TRGJ2. V was clipped by 0 bases and J by 4 bases; unmatched bases: 9. Per the germline V gene, CDR1 is VINAFY and CDR2 is YDVSNSKD. This CDR3 comprises 15 residues. The CDR3 spells CATWDRPPGYYKKLF. CDR3 bases: TGTGCCACCTGGGACAGGCCTCCTGGATATTATAAGAAACTCTTT.

This clone appeared a few times. The same CDR3 can be traced to other DNA sequences in this sample. V is TRGV2 and J is TRGJ1 or TRGJ2. V trimming: 4 bases; J trimming: 0 bases; junction bases outside the gene matches: 6. The CDR3 sequence is 14 residues long. Germline V gene data show CDR1 as EGSNGY and CDR2 as YDSYNSKV. As DNA, the CDR3 is TGTGCCACCTGGGATGGCCTGAATTATTATAAGAAACTCTTT. Its protein is CATWDGLNYYKKLF.

V usage is TRGV4 and J usage is TRGJ1 or TRGJ2. This CDR3 has 11 residues. The germline gives CDR1 EGSTGY, CDR2 YDSYTSSV. J lost 12 bases, V lost 5 bases, and 10 bases had no gene match. The CDR3 nucleotides read TGTGCCACCTGGGGCCTCATGAGGAAACTCTTT. Encoded protein: CATWGLMRKLF.

This clone has only a few counts. Since a much larger clone is just one base distant, this may be a read error. The V gene is TRGV3, the J gene TRGJ1 or TRGJ2. J was trimmed by 12 bases and V by 0 bases; bases with no gene match: 5. The CDR3 is 11 residues long. Germline V lookup: CDR1 VTNTFY, CDR2 YDVSTARD (reference sequence). The CDR3 DNA reads TGTGCCACCTGGGACAGGCGGGTGAAACTCTTT. Translated, it gives CATWDRRVKLF.

The J gene is TRGJ1 or TRGJ2, the V gene TRGV5. Germline CDR1 is VINAFY and CDR2 is YDVSNSKD. The CDR3 runs to 10 residues. The V segment lost 3 bases and the J segment 12 bases; nucleotides outside the gene matches: 5. CDR3 in DNA: TGTGCCACCTGGGACGGGGGGAAACTCTTT. Protein: CATWDGGKLF.

Regarding this clone: This sample also contains other DNA sequences that code for the same CDR3. V is TRGV4 and J is TRGJ1 or TRGJ2. Germline lookup yields CDR1 EGSTGY and CDR2 YDSYTSSV. V lost 1 base to trimming and J lost 3 bases; unmatched junction nucleotides: 3. This CDR3 has 13 residues. The CDR3 here is CATWDGFYYKKLF. CDR3 nucleotides: TGTGCCACCTGGGATGGTTTTTATTATAAGAAACTCTTT.

The chain is built from TRGV2 and TRGJP1. The CDR3 length is 15 residues. Germline CDR1 reads EGSNGY; CDR2 reads YDSYNSKV. The ends lost 4 bases at V and 0 bases at J; junction bases unmatched: 5. CDR3: CATWEEHTTGWFKIF. As DNA, the CDR3 is TGTGCCACCTGGGAAGAACATACCACTGGTTGGTTCAAGATATTT.

This clone was observed a handful of times. This sample also contains other DNA sequences that code for the same CDR3. The chain employs TRGV2 and TRGJ1 or TRGJ2. This CDR3 is 12 amino acids long. The ends lost 1 base at V and 9 bases at J; junction bases unmatched: 6. Per germline, CDR1 EGSNGY and CDR2 YDSYNSKV. The CDR3 is CATWDGLGKKLF. DNA for the CDR3: TGTGCCACCTGGGACGGCTTGGGTAAGAAACTCTTT.